This TCR beta chain was profiled in a study of CXCR3-negative and CXCR3-positive naive CD8 T cells (dated by TCRdb to the late 2010s). For the study in its entirety: Roughly 130 million TRB reads were obtained in total, roughly 1.5 +/- 0.3 million reads per library. The TRBV-TRBJ cluster analysis covered naive subsets from 5 donors and memory cells from 3 donors. Data from 11 donors, pooled across two independent experiments, went into the diversity and physicochemical repertoire analyses. What the work shows at the level of the full study, not this receptor alone: Because CXCR3 expression was partially decreased after cryopreservation, freshly isolated PBMCs were used for most assays. Comparably high repertoire diversity was found in both naive subsets, whereas much lower repertoire diversity was found in memory CD8+ T cells. Because surface CD5, which is linked to self-reactivity in mice, was comparable between the naive subsets, TCR interaction strength was also inferred from the physicochemical properties of TRB CDR3s. Compared with CXCR3-negative naive cells, CXCR3-positive naive cells had TRB CDR3s with higher hydrophobicity (lower Kidera factor 4), lower energy, and higher strength and volume indices. Similar TRBV-TRBJ usage was shown by naive CXCR3-negative and CXCR3-positive cells from the same donor, whereas distinct patterns were shown by memory cells.

TCRdb records NextSeq 550 as the sequencer. The Human TCR Profiling Kit (MiLaboratory) was used to prepare UMI-labeled 5' RACE TRB cDNA libraries. The full amount of extracted RNA was used for cDNA synthesis, and the full amount of resulting cDNA was used for PCR amplification. Libraries were prepared in parallel with an identical number of PCR cycles. As for how the authors treated the data: MIGEC and MiXCR extracted about 50,000 +/- 10,000 unique UMI-labeled TRB cDNA molecules per library, requiring at least two reads per UMI. Each library averaged roughly 36,000 +/- 9,600 functional in-frame TRB CDR3 nucleotide clonotypes without stop codons. After downsampling to 5000 UMI-labeled TRB molecules per sample, diversity metrics, including normalized Shannon-Wiener and Chao1, were computed in VDJtools. For the central five CDR3 residues, VDJtools calculated physicochemical properties weighted by clonotype size, namely interaction energy, strength, volume and Kidera factor 4. TCRdb reprocessed the reads, so every CDR3 protein sequence counts as one entry and DNA is not shown. For this entry, the V and J calls and clone size follow TCRdb and not the study's own pipeline. The sample table holds 6,900 or so distinct CDR3 sequences. Under 1.5% of the sample lies in the top ten.

Per the germline V gene, SGHRS is the CDR1 and YFSETQ is the CDR2. Spanning cysteine to phenylalanine, the CDR3 consists of 13 amino acids. Only the protein is available. Each CD8+ T cell subset was flow-sorted in triplicate, and 300,000 or so cells per subset were placed directly into RLT lysis buffer. To exclude memory contaminants, naive CD8+ T cells were stringently defined as CD45RO-CCR7+CD27+CD95-. Peripheral blood mononuclear cells were isolated from buffy coats using standard density gradient centrifugation. Naive CXCR3-negative and CXCR3-positive CD8+ T cells were flow-sorted on a FACSAria III. An RNeasy Mini Kit was used to extract total RNA from the sorted cells. This clonotype is medium-sized (0.01 to 0.1%) by frequency; its count is not recorded. Its antigen is unknown.

The rearranged segments are TRBV5-1 and TRBJ1-1. The source is a human donor in good health. Some clones in this sample may be carry-over from other donors' samples. The sequenced sample was naive CXCR3+ CD8+ T cells from blood. The cell subset or site label, as the study defines it: CD45RO-CCR7+CD27+CD95- naive CD8+ T cells expressing CXCR3 (TNR3+). CDR3 region: CASSLIGNTEAFF.